These 19 T cell receptor beta chains originate from one sample sequenced in a study of CD8 T cells in ankylosing spondylitis. One entry per CDR3 protein, called by TCRdb with MiXCR from the 5' RACE reads. The sample has about 90,000 distinct CDR3 sequences; around 30% are singletons. The sample was blood, either unsorted or a sorted T cell fraction (not recorded which). The receptors stem from a male donor with ankylosing spondylitis or in good health (not recorded which).

Only a few counts were recorded for this clonotype. The rearrangement joins TRBV4-1 to TRBJ1-5; no reliable D call. The CDR3 runs 17 residues. The V end lost 2 bases, the J end lost 15 bases, and 29 bases lay between the germline ends. CDR1 MGHRA and CDR2 YSYEKL come from the germline V gene. CDR3 DNA sequence: TGCGCCAGCAGCCAAAATCCCTCTGGTACTGTCGACCCAATGAGGCATTTT. Amino acids: CASSQNPSGTVDPMRHF.

V gene TRBV18 combines with J gene TRBJ1-1; D remains ambiguous. The V end was cut by 3 bases, the J end by 4 bases, with 9 bases between. Germline V gene lookup returns CDR1 KGHSH and CDR2 LQKENI. This CDR3 has 13 amino acids. For the CDR3, the DNA is TGTGCCAGCTCACCGGAACGGGCCACTGAAGCTTTCTTT. It codes for CASSPERATEAFF.

The CDR3 DNA is TGCGCCAGCAGCTATACGGGACAGCTTAATGAAAAACTGTTTTTT. Translating it yields CASSYTGQLNEKLFF. The chain recombines TRBV5-1 with TRBJ1-4; 7 bases match TRBD1. Germline-derived CDR1 and CDR2 are SGHRS and YFSETQ. The CDR3 runs to 15 residues. V shed 3 bases, J shed 4 bases, and the junction held 6 bases outside the gene matches.

This clonotype was seen only a few times. The chain couples TRBV7-9 to TRBJ1-1; a possible D gene is TRBD1 (5 bases). The CDR3 is 14 residues long. Germline CDR1 reads SEHNR; CDR2 reads FQNEAQ (reference sequence). The ends were cut back, 1 base at V and 2 bases at J, with 8 bases in the middle. The CDR3 nucleotides read TGTGCCAGCAGCTTAGATGGGGCCAACACTGAAGCTTTCTTT. The encoded protein is CASSLDGANTEAFF.

This clonotype was observed at least ten times. The chain has TRBV5-1 and TRBJ2-5; 14 bases are shared with TRBD2. Germline V gives CDR1 SGHRS, CDR2 YFSETQ. V lost 3 bases, J lost 5 bases, and 9 bases stayed unmatched. The CDR3 is 17 amino acids. The CDR3 DNA reads as TGCGCCAGCAGCTCCGGCTGGGGACTAGCGGGAGAGGAGACCCAGTACTTC. Its translation is CASSSGWGLAGEETQYF.

This clonotype was detected only a few times. In DNA form, the CDR3 reads TGCGCCAGCAGCTTGAGTCCCCTCAATGGGCCCCAGCATTTT. It codes for CASSLSPLNGPQHF. V gene TRBV5-1 combines with J gene TRBJ1-5, with D hard to call. Germline values: CDR1 SGHRS, CDR2 YFSETQ. V was cut by 1 base and J by 9 bases, with 14 bases left in between. This CDR3 has 14 residues. The full variable domain, completed using reference TRBV5-1 and TRBJ1-5, is KAGVTQTPRYLIKTRGQQVTLSCSPISGHRSVSWYQQTPGQGLQFLFEYFSETQRNKGNFPGRFSGRQFSNSRSEMNVSTLELGDSALYLCASSLSPLNGPQHFGDGTRLSIL.

The chain employs TRBV25-1 and TRBJ2-7; D might be TRBD1 (5 bases). CDR3 length: 13 amino acids. Germline-derived CDR1 and CDR2 are MGHDK and SYGVNS. V was shortened by 1 base and J by 9 bases, with 13 bases between the two germline ends. CDR3 region: CASSEWGRDGQYV. The CDR3 nucleotides are TGTGCCAGCAGTGAATGGGGCAGGGATGGGCAGTACGTC.

This chain links TRBV13 with TRBJ1-1, with 10 bases fitting TRBD1. The CDR3 has 13 residues. V shed 6 bases and J 4 bases; nucleotides not matched to a gene: 2. Germline V lookup: CDR1 PRHDT, CDR2 FYEKMQ (reference sequence). The CDR3 sequence is CASRDRGSTEAFF. The CDR3, as DNA: TGTGCCAGCAGGGACAGGGGGAGCACTGAAGCTTTCTTT.

The chain joins TRBV3-1 to TRBJ2-1; 9 bases are shared with TRBD2. The trim removed 4 bases at V and 4 bases at J, leaving 5 bases unmatched. Germline V gives CDR1 LGHDT, CDR2 YNNKEL (reference sequence). This CDR3 has 15 residues. In DNA, the CDR3 is TGTGCCAGCAGCCGGACTCTAGCGGGGTACAATGAGCAGTTCTTC. Translation: CASSRTLAGYNEQFF.

This clonotype was recorded a few times. J is TRBJ2-2 and V is TRBV5-8; no firm D call. The V end was cut by 2 bases, the J end by 1 base, with 6 bases between. The CDR3 has 14 amino acids. CDR1 is SGHTS and CDR2 is YDEGEE in the germline V gene. This chain's CDR3 is CASSFTRNTGELFF. CDR3 nucleotides: TGTGCCAGCAGCTTTACGAGGAACACCGGGGAGCTGTTTTTT.

This clonotype was seen more than once but under ten times. This sequence joins TRBV29-1 and TRBJ2-6; no reliable D call. Germline V CDR1 and CDR2: SQVTM, ANQGSEA. The CDR3 consists of 13 residues. With 6 bases removed from V and 0 bases from J, the gap between germline ends came to 6 bases. In DNA, the CDR3 is TGCAGCGTCTCGAGCTCTGGGGCCAACGTCCTGACTTTC. This encodes CSVSSSGANVLTF. Full variable domain (remainder filled in from reference TRBV29-1 and TRBJ2-6): SAVISQKPSRDICQRGTSLTIQCQVDSQVTMMFWYRQQPGQSLTLIATANQGSEATYESGFVIDKFPISRPNLTFSTLTVSNMSPEDSSIYLCSVSSSGANVLTFGAGSRLTVL.

The chain is built from TRBV5-1 and TRBJ2-7; 10 bases match TRBD2. The germline V gene encodes CDR1 SGHRS and CDR2 YFSETQ. J gave up 0 bases and V 0 bases, and 0 bases lay outside the gene matches. CDR3 size: 15 residues. The CDR3 reads CASSLASGSSYEQYF. CDR3 coding DNA: TGCGCCAGCAGCTTGGCTAGCGGGAGCTCCTACGAGCAGTACTTC.

The V call is TRBV23-1, the J call TRBJ2-3; TRBD2 matches at 14 bases. TRBV23-1 carries the ORF label, with uncertain function. V lost 8 bases and J lost 3; bases outside the gene matches: 25. The CDR3 is 22 amino acids. The CDR3 DNA sequence: TGCGCCAGCCATCCGGTGACAAGCAGGGCAGGGGGACTAGCGGGAGCAACAGATACGCAGTATTTT. Its translation: CASHPVTSRAGGLAGATDTQYF.

V usage is TRBV18 and J usage is TRBJ1-5, with D unresolved. The length of the CDR3 is 14 residues. Germline CDR1 reads KGHSH; CDR2 reads LQKENI. V lost 3 bases to trimming and J lost 11 bases, with 17 bases between them. The CDR3: CASSPGRAWGAQHF. As DNA, the CDR3 is TGTGCCAGCTCACCCGGTCGGGCGTGGGGAGCCCAGCATTTT.

The chain joins TRBV12-3 or TRBV12-4 to TRBJ1-3; D not resolved. The length of the CDR3 is 12 residues. V dropped 1 base and J dropped 7 bases, with 5 bases sitting between them. The CDR3 spells CASSLGLNTIYF. The CDR3 nucleotides read TGTGCCAGCAGTTTAGGCTTGAACACCATATATTTT.

This clonotype was seen only a few times. This chain connects TRBV7-2 to TRBJ1-1, with D possibly TRBD1 on 5 matching bases. Trimming removed 5 bases at V and 10 bases at J, with 14 bases between. The CDR3 totals 12 residues. Germline loops: CDR1 SGHTA, CDR2 FQGNSA. As DNA, the CDR3 is TGTGCCAGCAGCCTCAACGGGGCAGTAGCTTTCTTT. This codes for CASSLNGAVAFF.

This clonotype has only a few counts. This chain links TRBV7-2 with TRBJ1-6; D might be TRBD1 (6 bases). This CDR3 is built from 15 residues. CDR1 and CDR2 (germline): SGHTA, FQGNSA. With 1 base removed from V and 6 bases from J, the gap between germline ends came to 10 bases. The DNA of the CDR3 is TGTGCCAGCAGCTTAGGGGGGGGCAGTAATTCACCCCTCCACTTT. It is translated as CASSLGGGSNSPLHF.

The genes are TRBV10-3 and TRBJ1-5; tentative D call: TRBD1 (6 bases). Germline loops: CDR1 ENHRY, CDR2 SYGVKD. The CDR3 has 15 residues. Trimming stripped 2 bases from V and 1 base from J, with 9 bases between. CDR3 nucleotides: TGTGCCATCAGTGAGGGACAGTTCAGCAATCAGCCCCAGCATTTT. Amino acid sequence: CAISEGQFSNQPQHF.

This clonotype occurred many times. CDR3 loop: CSGSRGWETQYF. The DNA for the CDR3 is TGCAGCGGAAGCAGGGGATGGGAGACCCAGTACTTC. The rearrangement uses TRBV29-1 and TRBJ2-5, with D possibly matching TRBD1 (6 bases). Germline V CDR1 and CDR2: SQVTM, ANQGSEA. V lost 7 bases, J lost 5 bases, and 14 bases lay in between. CDR3 length: 12 residues. Looking up the rest from reference TRBV29-1 and TRBJ2-5 gives the full variable domain: SAVISQKPSRDICQRGTSLTIQCQVDSQVTMMFWYRQQPGQSLTLIATANQGSEATYESGFVIDKFPISRPNLTFSTLTVSNMSPEDSSIYLCSGSRGWETQYFGPGTRLLVL.